The rows below give T cell receptor beta chains drawn from one sample of a study of shared clonotypes between healthy human individuals. Assay: immunoSEQ multiplex PCR; the TCRdb copy retains only in-frame clones and omits some. The sample comprises roughly 1,600,000 clones, around 98.5% of which are singletons, and around 0.38% rests with the top ten. Sequencing used naive CD4+ T cells sorted from blood. These receptors came from a man aged 25 to 40 in good health. The conserved cysteine and the conserved F or W are not part of the CDR3 here.

TRBV10-2,ASSATVNTGELF
TRBV23-1,ARSDRCPLEQY
TRBV9,ASSGSRRSEETQY
TRBV18,ASSPLSDSRGAKNIQY
TRBV28,ASSLWAYEQY
TRBV19,ATGGADTQY
TRBV19,ASSPARGEKLF
TRBV29-1,SVVAGSYEQY
TRBV19,ASRQGAFSGNTIY
TRBV28,ASKPGGTSGRVAYEQY
TRBV28,ASRPSYTYEQY
TRBV19,ASSKGLAGTSYNEQF
TRBV6-1,ASRGLDRANQPQH
TRBV29-1,SVVLTGVWTYEQY
TRBV5-4,ASRDRTDTQY
TRBV7-6,ASSARLAGGVDTQY
TRBV29-1,SVEGSDTQY
TRBV27,ASRITLAGRNNEQF
TRBV2,ASSRFTQPQH
TRBV7-8,ASSLERRSTDTQY
TRBV7-9,ASSFSARSSSYEQY
TRBV2,APPASGRVDTQY
TRBV9,ASSVVLGLHNEQF
TRBV5-1,ASSRGGMQFYEQY
TRBV7-3,ASSPTPEETQY
TRBV7-6,ASSPDGHYEQY
TRBV7-2,ASSSSVHGSGANVLT
TRBV4-1,ASSQDVEGWANRGSEAF
TRBV29-1,SVERIRGTFDNEQF
TRBV30,AWSVEGSYEQY
TRBV29-1,SGGQAGYEQY